This passage covers 3 T cell receptor beta chains from one sample sequenced in a study of CD8+ T cells in alopecia areata. RNA extraction was followed by reverse transcription into cDNA, which acted as the sequencing template. The protocol was immunoSEQ multiplex PCR, while the TCRdb copy is restricted to in-frame clones and leaves out a portion. The top ten hold just over 35% of the sample, which has about 140,000 clones, less than 65% seen once. The sample taken for sequencing was CD8+ T cells sorted from blood. These receptor sequences come from a human donor in good health.

This clone was seen a handful of times. The chain recombines TRBV19 with TRBJ2-7; D gene ambiguous. V was shortened by 11 bases and J by 2 bases, with 7 bases between the two germline ends. The CDR3 runs 10 residues. The germline CDR1 and CDR2 sequences are LNHDA and SQIVND (reference sequence). The CDR3: CACGTYEQYF. The CDR3 DNA is TGTGCCTGCGGAACCTACGAGCAGTACTTC.

The chain joins TRBV7-6 to TRBJ2-7; 9 nucleotides agree with TRBD1. CDR1 and CDR2 from the germline V gene are SGHVS and FNYEAQ. The CDR3 consists of 16 residues. With V trimmed by 1 base and J by 3 bases, 7 bases remained unmatched. The CDR3 protein is CASSLDPGQGNYEQYF. In DNA, the CDR3 is TGTGCCAGCAGCTTAGATCCGGGACAGGGCAACTACGAGCAGTACTTC.

This clone was observed once. V is TRBV2 and J is TRBJ2-7, with 7 bases aligning to TRBD1. The CDR3 length is 14 residues. V dropped 3 bases and J dropped 2; count of bases not matched to a gene: 4. Germline V CDR1 and CDR2: SNHLY, FYNNEI. CDR3 in amino acids: CASSEGDSPYEQYF. CDR3 DNA sequence: TGTGCCAGCAGTGAGGGGGACAGCCCCTACGAGCAGTACTTC.